The T cell receptor (beta chain) described here comes from a study of blood T cell repertoires in COVID-19. Clones were sequenced by immunoSEQ multiplex PCR, and TCRdb holds only the in-frame ones, with some missing. The sample lists some 500,000 clones; approximately 87% were seen once. Germline lookup yields CDR1 MNHEY and CDR2 SVGEGT. The CDR3 is made up of 17 amino acids. V gave up 5 bases and J gave up 1 base, with 18 bases separating them. Across 24 US areas, participants ranged in age from about 18 to 100 years. Cohort placement rested on clinical history that participants reported themselves. The chain combines TRBV6-2 or TRBV6-3 with TRBJ1-5, with D maybe TRBD1 (6 bases). Sequenced material: PBMCs or T cells enriched from blood (not recorded which). The sequence came from a woman aged 40 to 50 who had recovered from COVID-19. In DNA, the CDR3 is TGTGCCAGCAGTCTATCGACAGGCCTGTGGAGCAATCAGCCCCAGCATTTT. Protein product: CASSLSTGLWSNQPQHF.